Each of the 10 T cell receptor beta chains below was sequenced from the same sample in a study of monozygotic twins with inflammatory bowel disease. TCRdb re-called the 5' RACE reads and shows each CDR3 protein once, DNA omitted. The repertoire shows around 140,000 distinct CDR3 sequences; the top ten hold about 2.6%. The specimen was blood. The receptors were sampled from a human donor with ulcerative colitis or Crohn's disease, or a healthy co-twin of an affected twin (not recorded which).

CDR3: CASSFGFGGGQETQYF. J is TRBJ2-5 and V is TRBV7-6; as DNA is missing, the TRBD2 call by TCRdb cannot be tested. CDR1 and CDR2 from the germline V gene are SGHVS and FNYEAQ. CDR3 length: 16 amino acids.

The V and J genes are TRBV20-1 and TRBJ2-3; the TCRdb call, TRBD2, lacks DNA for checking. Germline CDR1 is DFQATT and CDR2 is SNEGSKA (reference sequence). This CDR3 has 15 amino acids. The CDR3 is CSAFSGGAGGDTQYF.

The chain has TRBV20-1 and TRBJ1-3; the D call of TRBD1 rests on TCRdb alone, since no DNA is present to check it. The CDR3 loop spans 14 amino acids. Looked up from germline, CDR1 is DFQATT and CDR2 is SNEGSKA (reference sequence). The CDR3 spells CSARVTRAGNTIYF.

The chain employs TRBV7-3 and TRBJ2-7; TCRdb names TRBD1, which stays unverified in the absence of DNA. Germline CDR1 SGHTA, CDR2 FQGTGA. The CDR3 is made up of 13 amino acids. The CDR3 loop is CASSFLPGYEQYF.

CDR3 amino acids: CATRAKDRGNTDTQYF. This rearrangement joins TRBV24-1 to TRBJ2-3; TCRdb's D call, TRBD1, is unchecked because there is no DNA. CDR3 length: 16 amino acids. CDR1 KGHDR and CDR2 SFDVKD come from the germline V gene.

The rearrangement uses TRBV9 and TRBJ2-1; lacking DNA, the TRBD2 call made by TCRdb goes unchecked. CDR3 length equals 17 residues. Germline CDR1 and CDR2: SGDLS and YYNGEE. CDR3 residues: CASSVATTSGGRPEQFF.

CDR3 residues: CASSPGTSKETQYF. The V gene is TRBV5-1, the J gene TRBJ2-5; checking the TCRdb D call of TRBD2 is not possible without DNA. The CDR3 loop spans 14 amino acids. Germline CDR1 is SGHRS and CDR2 is YFSETQ.

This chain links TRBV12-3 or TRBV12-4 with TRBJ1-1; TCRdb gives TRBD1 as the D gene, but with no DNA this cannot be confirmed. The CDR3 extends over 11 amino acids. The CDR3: CASSLRQGAFF.

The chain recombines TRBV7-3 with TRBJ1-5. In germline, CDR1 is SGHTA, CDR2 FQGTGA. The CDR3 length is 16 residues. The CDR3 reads CASSLDSELRNQPQHF.

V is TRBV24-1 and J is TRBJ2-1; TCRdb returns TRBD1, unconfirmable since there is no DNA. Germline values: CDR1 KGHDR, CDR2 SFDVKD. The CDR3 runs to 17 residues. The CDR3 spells CATSDRKTARGYNEQFF.